Each of the 20 T cell receptor beta chains below was sequenced from the same sample in a study of blood T cell repertoires in COVID-19. Sequenced by immunoSEQ multiplex PCR; TCRdb stores in-frame clones only, minus some. Seen here are roughly 200,000 clones, about nine tenths observed once, and the top ten hold around 3.5%. Sequencing was performed on PBMCs or T cells enriched from blood (not recorded which). Receptors were obtained from a woman aged 40 to 50 with acute COVID-19.

The chain carries TRBV9 and TRBJ1-1; D is ambiguous. This CDR3 has 14 amino acids. Per germline, CDR1 SGDLS and CDR2 YYNGEE. V lost 2 bases and J lost 1, with 9 bases in between. The CDR3 region is CASSVGRSNTEAFF. The CDR3 nucleotides read TGTGCCAGCAGCGTTGGCAGGTCGAACACTGAAGCTTTCTTT.

J is TRBJ2-7 and V is TRBV11-2, with 9 bases lining up with TRBD1. V lost 5 bases and J lost 4; bases outside the gene matches: 15. The CDR3 is 17 amino acids. Germline values: CDR1 SGHAT, CDR2 FQNNGV. CDR3 residues: CASSRPPTGTGMYEQYF. The CDR3 nucleotides are TGTGCCAGCAGCCGCCCGCCCACCGGGACAGGGATGTACGAGCAGTACTTC.

This clone was found a few times. The genes are TRBV19 and TRBJ2-6; unclear D gene. The length of the CDR3 is 16 residues. Germline V gives CDR1 LNHDA, CDR2 SQIVND (reference sequence). V lost 6 bases, J lost 0 bases, and 12 bases lay in between. The CDR3 DNA reads TGTGCCAGTAGGAGAAGCGCGAGCTCTGGGGCCAACGTCCTGACTTTC. This gives the protein CASRRSASSGANVLTF.

The chain uses TRBV11-3 and TRBJ2-7; D is perhaps TRBD1 (5 bases). Germline V lookup: CDR1 SGHNT, CDR2 YENEEA. The V end was cut by 3 bases, the J end by 6 bases, with 21 bases between. There are 16 residues in the CDR3. The CDR3 DNA reads as TGTGCCAGCAGCTTTTCCAGTGGGGTATCAGGGTCCGAGCAGTACTTC. Encoded protein: CASSFSSGVSGSEQYF.

The chain recombines TRBV9 with TRBJ2-4; D might be TRBD2 (6 bases). This CDR3 region has 16 residues. V lost 0 bases to trimming and J lost 0 bases, with 10 bases between them. Germline V CDR1 and CDR2: SGDLS, YYNGEE. Here the CDR3 reads CASSVGGGGAKNIQYF. For the CDR3, the DNA is TGTGCCAGCAGCGTAGGTGGGGGAGGAGCCAAAAACATTCAGTACTTC.

Remarks on this clone: Different DNA sequences within this sample yield the same CDR3. This chain links TRBV12-3 or TRBV12-4 with TRBJ1-1; D ambiguous. CDR3 length: 12 amino acids. Trimming left V 2 bases short and J 3 bases short, with 4 bases between. The CDR3 DNA is TGTGCCAGCAGTTTACGTTACACTGAAGCTTTCTTT. It is translated as CASSLRYTEAFF.

The chain has TRBV30 and TRBJ2-1; 13 nucleotides agree with TRBD2. Germline V gene data show CDR1 as GTSNPN and CDR2 as SVGIG (reference sequence). Germline trimming cut 3 bases from V and 10 bases from J; bases unmatched to any gene: 0. The length of the CDR3 is 12 residues. Here the CDR3 DNA reads TGTGCCTGGAGGGGACTAGCGGGGGAGCAGTTCTTC. Translating gives CAWRGLAGEQFF. The full variable domain, rest sourced from reference TRBV30 and TRBJ2-1, is SQTIHQWPATLVQPVGSPLSLECTVEGTSNPNLYWYRQAAGRGLQLLFYSVGIGQISSEVPQNLSASRPQDRQFILSSKKLLLSDSGFYLCAWRGLAGEQFFGPGTRLTVL.

This chain joins TRBV30 and TRBJ1-5; D is perhaps TRBD1 (5 bases). CDR1 and CDR2 from the germline V gene are GTSNPN and SVGIG (reference sequence). The V gene lost 3 bases and the J gene lost 2 bases, with 14 bases spanning the gap. This CDR3 spans 15 amino acids. The CDR3 loop is CAWSVRGGGNQPQHF. In DNA, the CDR3 is TGTGCCTGGAGCGTAAGGGGAGGGGGCAATCAGCCCCAGCATTTT.

In this sample, this clone turned up a few times. Written as DNA, the CDR3 is TGTGCCAGCAGTAAGGGGGCGGAGTATGGCTACACCTTC. Translated, it gives CASSKGAEYGYTF. The rearrangement joins TRBV25-1 to TRBJ1-2; 7 bases agree with TRBD1. J lost 5 bases, V lost 5 bases, and 5 bases had no gene match. Germline CDR1 is MGHDK and CDR2 is SYGVNS. CDR3 length: 13 residues.

The rearrangement uses TRBV4-3 and TRBJ1-2; D unresolved. CDR3 length: 15 residues. The germline CDR1 and CDR2 sequences are LGHNA and YSLEER. V was shortened by 0 bases and J by 5 bases, with 13 bases between the two germline ends. CDR3 DNA sequence: TGCGCCAGCAGCCAAGATGGGTCGCGGAGGTATGGCTACACCTTC. Encoded protein: CASSQDGSRRYGYTF.

The chain recombines TRBV4-2 with TRBJ1-1, with D hard to call. The germline V and J ends were trimmed by 0 bases and 7 bases, with 15 bases remaining between them. The CDR3 loop spans 15 amino acids. CDR1 LGHNA and CDR2 YNFKEQ come from the germline V gene. CDR3 loop: CASSQDLREEGEAFF. CDR3 in DNA: TGTGCCAGCAGCCAAGATTTAAGGGAGGAAGGTGAAGCTTTCTTT.

This chain connects TRBV7-2 to TRBJ1-1; the match to TRBD1 covers 10 bases. V shed 4 bases, J shed 2 bases, and the junction held 1 base outside the gene matches. CDR3 length: 14 residues. Germline lookup yields CDR1 SGHTA and CDR2 FQGNSA. In DNA form, the CDR3 reads TGTGCCAGCAGCTGGACAGGGGGAAACACTGAAGCTTTCTTT. Translation: CASSWTGGNTEAFF.

This chain connects TRBV18 to TRBJ2-5; no clear D gene. From germline, CDR1 is KGHSH and CDR2 LQKENI. This CDR3 is 10 amino acids long. V lost 6 bases to trimming and J lost 5 bases, with 4 bases between them. The CDR3 reads CASSGETQYF. DNA of the CDR3: TGTGCCAGCTCCGGGGAGACCCAGTACTTC.

The chain has TRBV10-1 and TRBJ1-1; D remains unclear. The germline CDR1 and CDR2 sequences are WNHNN and SYGVQD (reference sequence). The CDR3 spans 12 residues. V gave up 0 bases and J gave up 7 bases, with 6 bases separating them. DNA of the CDR3: TGCGCCAGCAGTGAGTCGATCGGTGAAGCTTTCTTT. Protein sequence: CASSESIGEAFF.

CDR3 bases: TGTGCCAGTAAAACGGGGGGGGCCTGGAATGAGCAGTTCTTC. Translated, it gives CASKTGGAWNEQFF. V is TRBV6-5 and J is TRBJ2-1, with 8 bases identical to TRBD2. The CDR3 is 14 residues long. Germline loops: CDR1 MNHEY, CDR2 SVGAGI. With 9 bases clipped from V and 7 bases from J, the junction kept 11 bases outside the gene matches.

This chain links TRBV11-2 with TRBJ2-1; 7 nucleotides line up with TRBD2. V shed 6 bases, J shed 5 bases, and the junction held 4 bases outside the gene matches. The CDR3 covers 13 residues. Looked up from germline, CDR1 is SGHAT and CDR2 is FQNNGV. DNA for the CDR3: TGTGCCAGCAGTAGCCTAGCGGACAATGAGCAGTTCTTC. Translation gives CASSSLADNEQFF.

This clone was seen more than once but under ten times. The chain recombines TRBV6-5 with TRBJ1-5; D call uncertain. Germline CDR1 reads MNHEY; CDR2 reads SVGAGI. V was shortened by 7 bases and J by 0 bases, with 13 bases between the two germline ends. CDR3 size: 15 residues. The CDR3 region is CASTRGADSNQPQHF. The CDR3, as DNA: TGTGCCAGCACCCGAGGAGCCGATAGCAATCAGCCCCAGCATTTT.

V and J are TRBV9 and TRBJ1-1; no clear D. The CDR3 contains 13 residues. Trimming removed 0 bases at V and 3 bases at J, with 6 bases between. CDR1 SGDLS and CDR2 YYNGEE come from the germline V gene. The CDR3 sequence: CASSVGPDTEAFF. In DNA, the CDR3 is TGTGCCAGCAGCGTAGGTCCAGACACTGAAGCTTTCTTT.

V usage is TRBV4-1 and J usage is TRBJ2-3; 8 nucleotides match TRBD2. CDR1 is MGHRA, CDR2 YSYEKL, per germline. The CDR3 consists of 17 residues. The V segment lost 1 base and the J segment 3 bases; nucleotides outside the gene matches: 9. In DNA, the CDR3 is TGCGCCAGCAGCCAAGGTGAACGGGGGGGTAAGACAGATACGCAGTATTTT. Amino acids: CASSQGERGGKTDTQYF.

The V gene is TRBV10-1, the J gene TRBJ2-3; 12 positions agree with TRBD2. This CDR3 has 16 residues. With 6 bases clipped from V and 4 bases from J, the junction kept 8 bases outside the gene matches. Germline V lookup: CDR1 WNHNN, CDR2 SYGVQD (reference sequence). The CDR3 here is CASSHLAGGLADTQYF. In DNA, the CDR3 is TGCGCCAGCAGCCATCTAGCGGGGGGGCTGGCAGATACGCAGTATTTT.